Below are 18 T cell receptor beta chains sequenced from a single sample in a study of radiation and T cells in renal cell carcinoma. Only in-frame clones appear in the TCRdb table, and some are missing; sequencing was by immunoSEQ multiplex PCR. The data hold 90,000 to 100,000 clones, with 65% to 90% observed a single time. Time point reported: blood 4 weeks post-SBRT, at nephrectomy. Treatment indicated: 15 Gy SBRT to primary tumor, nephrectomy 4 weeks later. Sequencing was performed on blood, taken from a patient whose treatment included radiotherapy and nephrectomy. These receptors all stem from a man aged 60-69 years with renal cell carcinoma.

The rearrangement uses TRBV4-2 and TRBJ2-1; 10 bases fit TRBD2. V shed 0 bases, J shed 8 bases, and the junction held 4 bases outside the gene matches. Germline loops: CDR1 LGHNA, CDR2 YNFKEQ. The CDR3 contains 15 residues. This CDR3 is CASSQDVLAGDEQFF. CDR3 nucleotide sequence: TGTGCCAGCAGCCAAGATGTCCTAGCGGGAGATGAGCAGTTCTTC.

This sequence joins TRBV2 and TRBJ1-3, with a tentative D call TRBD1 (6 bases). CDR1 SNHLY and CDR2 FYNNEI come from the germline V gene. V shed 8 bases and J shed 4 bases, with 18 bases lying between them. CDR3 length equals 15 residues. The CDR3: CASHTGRLEGNTIYF. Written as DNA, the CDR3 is TGTGCCAGCCATACAGGGAGGCTTGAAGGAAACACCATATATTTT.

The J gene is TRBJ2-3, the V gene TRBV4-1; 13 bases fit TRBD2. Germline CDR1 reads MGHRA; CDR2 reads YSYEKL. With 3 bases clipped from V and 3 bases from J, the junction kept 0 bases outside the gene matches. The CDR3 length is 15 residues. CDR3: CASSQGLAGTDTQYF. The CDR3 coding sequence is TGCGCCAGCAGCCAGGGACTAGCGGGAACAGATACGCAGTATTTT.

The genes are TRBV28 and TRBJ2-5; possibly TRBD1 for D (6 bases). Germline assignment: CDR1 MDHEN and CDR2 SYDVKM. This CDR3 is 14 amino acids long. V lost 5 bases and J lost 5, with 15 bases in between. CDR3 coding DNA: TGTGCCAGCAGTCGAACAGGGACGCGGGAGACCCAGTACTTC. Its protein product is CASSRTGTRETQYF.

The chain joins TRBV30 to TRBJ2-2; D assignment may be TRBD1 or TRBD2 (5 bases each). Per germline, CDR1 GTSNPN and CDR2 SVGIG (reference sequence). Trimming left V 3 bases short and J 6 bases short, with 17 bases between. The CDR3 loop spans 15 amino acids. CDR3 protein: CAWRMSLRDPGELFF. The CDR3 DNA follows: TGTGCCTGGAGAATGTCCCTCCGGGACCCCGGGGAGCTGTTTTTT.

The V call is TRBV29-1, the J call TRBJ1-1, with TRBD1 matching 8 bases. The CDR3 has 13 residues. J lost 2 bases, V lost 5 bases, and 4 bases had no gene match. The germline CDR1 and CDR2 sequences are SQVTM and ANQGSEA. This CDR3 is CSVSSGGNTEAFF. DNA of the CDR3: TGCAGCGTTTCATCAGGGGGCAACACTGAAGCTTTCTTT.

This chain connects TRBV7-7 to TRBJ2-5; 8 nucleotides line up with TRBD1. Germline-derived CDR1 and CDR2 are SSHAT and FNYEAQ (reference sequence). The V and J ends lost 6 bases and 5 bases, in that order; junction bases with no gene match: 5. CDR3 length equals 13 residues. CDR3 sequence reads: CASSSDRAETQYF. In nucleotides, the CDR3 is TGTGCCAGCAGTTCGGACAGGGCGGAGACCCAGTACTTC. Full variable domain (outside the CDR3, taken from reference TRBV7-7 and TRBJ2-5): GAGVSQSPRYKVTKRGQDVTLRCDPISSHATLYWYQQALGQGPEFLTYFNYEAQPDKSGLPSDRFSAERPEGSISTLTIQRTEQRDSAMYRCASSSDRAETQYFGPGTRLLVL.

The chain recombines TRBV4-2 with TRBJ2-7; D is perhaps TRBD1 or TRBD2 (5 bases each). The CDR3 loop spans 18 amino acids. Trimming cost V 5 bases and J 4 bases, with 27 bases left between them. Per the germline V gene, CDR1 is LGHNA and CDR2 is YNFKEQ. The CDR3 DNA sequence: TGTGCCAGCAGCTCGGGGACCCCGTCTTTCGGGTCACTATACGAGCAGTACTTC. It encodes CASSSGTPSFGSLYEQYF.

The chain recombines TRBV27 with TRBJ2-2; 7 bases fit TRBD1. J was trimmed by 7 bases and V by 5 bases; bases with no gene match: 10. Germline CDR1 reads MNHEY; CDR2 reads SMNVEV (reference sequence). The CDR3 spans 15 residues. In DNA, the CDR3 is TGTGCCAGCAGTCCAGCTACAGGGGAGAGCGGGGAGCTGTTTTTT. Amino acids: CASSPATGESGELFF.

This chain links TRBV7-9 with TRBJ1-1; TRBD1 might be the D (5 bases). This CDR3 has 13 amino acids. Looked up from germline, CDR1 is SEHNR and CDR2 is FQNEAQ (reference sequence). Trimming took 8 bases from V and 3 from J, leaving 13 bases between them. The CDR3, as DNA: TGTGCCAGCGTGGAGGGGTTGCACACTGAAGCTTTCTTT. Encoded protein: CASVEGLHTEAFF.

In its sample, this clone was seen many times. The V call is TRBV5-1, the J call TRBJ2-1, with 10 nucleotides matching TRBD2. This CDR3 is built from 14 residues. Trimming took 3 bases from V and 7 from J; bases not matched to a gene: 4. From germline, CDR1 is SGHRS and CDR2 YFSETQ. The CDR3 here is CASSSGLAENEQFF. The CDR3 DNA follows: TGCGCCAGCAGCTCAGGACTAGCGGAGAATGAGCAGTTCTTC.

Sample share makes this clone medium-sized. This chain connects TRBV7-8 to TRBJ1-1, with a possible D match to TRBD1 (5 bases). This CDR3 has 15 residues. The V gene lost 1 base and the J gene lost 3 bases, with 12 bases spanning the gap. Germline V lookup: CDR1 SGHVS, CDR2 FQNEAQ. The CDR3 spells CASSLGAGSDTEAFF. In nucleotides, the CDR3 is TGTGCCAGCAGCTTAGGGGCAGGGAGCGACACTGAAGCTTTCTTT.

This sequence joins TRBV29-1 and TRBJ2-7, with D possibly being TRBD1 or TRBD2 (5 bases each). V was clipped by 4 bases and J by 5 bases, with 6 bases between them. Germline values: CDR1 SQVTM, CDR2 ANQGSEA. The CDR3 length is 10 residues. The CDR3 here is CSVGGDEQYF. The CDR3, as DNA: TGCAGCGTTGGAGGGGACGAGCAGTACTTC.

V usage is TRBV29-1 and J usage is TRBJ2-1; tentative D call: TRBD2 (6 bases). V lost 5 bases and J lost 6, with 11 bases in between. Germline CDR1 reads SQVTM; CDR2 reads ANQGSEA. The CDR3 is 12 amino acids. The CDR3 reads CSVFNGGNEQFF. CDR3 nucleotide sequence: TGCAGCGTTTTTAACGGGGGCAATGAGCAGTTCTTC.

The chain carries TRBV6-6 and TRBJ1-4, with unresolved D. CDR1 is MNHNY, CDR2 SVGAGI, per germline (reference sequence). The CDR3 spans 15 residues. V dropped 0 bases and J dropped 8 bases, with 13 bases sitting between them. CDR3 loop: CASSYSSATLEKLFF. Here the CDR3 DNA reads TGTGCCAGCAGTTACTCTTCGGCCACCCTCGAAAAACTGTTTTTT.

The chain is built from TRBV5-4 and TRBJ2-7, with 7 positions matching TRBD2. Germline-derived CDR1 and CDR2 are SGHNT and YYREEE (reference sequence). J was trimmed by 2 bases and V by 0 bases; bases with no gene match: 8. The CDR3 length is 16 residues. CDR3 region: CASSLAGGSLTYEQYF. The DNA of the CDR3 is TGTGCCAGCAGCTTGGCCGGCGGGAGCTTGACCTACGAGCAGTACTTC.

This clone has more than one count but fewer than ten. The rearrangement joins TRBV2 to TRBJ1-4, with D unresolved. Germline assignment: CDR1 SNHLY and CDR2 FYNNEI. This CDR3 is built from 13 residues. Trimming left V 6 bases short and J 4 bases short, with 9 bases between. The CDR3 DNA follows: TGTGCCAGCAGCCTGGGAGTTAATGAAAAACTGTTTTTT. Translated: CASSLGVNEKLFF.

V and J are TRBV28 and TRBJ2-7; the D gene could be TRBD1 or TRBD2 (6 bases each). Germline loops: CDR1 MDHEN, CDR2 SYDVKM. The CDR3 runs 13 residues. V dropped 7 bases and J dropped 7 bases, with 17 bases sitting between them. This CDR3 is CASIPGGGREQYF. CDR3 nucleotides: TGTGCCAGCATTCCTGGAGGGGGGAGGGAGCAGTACTTC.